Included here is one TCR beta chain sequence, with context. With the read ending 3 residues before the CDR3 end, the germline J gene is used to fill in that end. This record comes from a study of T cells in women clearing cervical HPV infection. CDR3 length: 14 amino acids. CDR1 is SGHRS and CDR2 is YFSETQ in the germline V gene. Sequencing used immunoSEQ multiplex PCR; TCRdb keeps in-frame clones, though not all of them. Recorded for this sample: about 20,000 clones. Source material: blood buffy coat. This receptor was taken from a woman between 18 and 70 years old with a cervical HPV16 infection that either progressed to CIN3+ or cleared (not recorded which). The rearrangement links TRBV5-1 to TRBJ2-3; the match to TRBD2 covers 7 bases. This CDR3 is CASSLRTSGETQYF. The sequenced CDR3 bases are TGCGCCAGCAGCTTGCGGACTAGTGGGGAGACG.